The table lists the clone carrying this T cell receptor beta chain with a few counts. The sample belongs to a study of healthy donors' naive CD4 and CD8 T cells. Naive CD4+ cells were sorted as CD4+CD8-CD45RO-CD45RA+; naive CD8+ as CD8+CD4-CD45RA+CD27bright. Starting from 500 ng of total RNA, TCR libraries were made with linear amplification. TCRdb re-called the reads with MiXCR, one entry per CDR3 protein. The sample includes 150,000 to 200,000 distinct CDR3 sequences, around 70% seen only once; the top ten take about 2.4%. Germline V gives CDR1 MNHEY, CDR2 SVGAGI. This CDR3 is built from 14 residues. V lost 7 bases to trimming and J lost 0 bases, with 12 bases between them.

This rearrangement joins TRBV6-5 to TRBJ2-5; the D is unclear. The sequenced sample was naive CD4+ and CD8+ T cells sorted from blood, pooled from several donors. This clonotype was sampled from a pool of human donors in good health; the sample pools cells from several healthy donors. The CDR3 here is CASKKRSYQETQYF. DNA of the CDR3: TGTGCCAGCAAAAAGAGGTCGTACCAAGAGACCCAGTACTTC.